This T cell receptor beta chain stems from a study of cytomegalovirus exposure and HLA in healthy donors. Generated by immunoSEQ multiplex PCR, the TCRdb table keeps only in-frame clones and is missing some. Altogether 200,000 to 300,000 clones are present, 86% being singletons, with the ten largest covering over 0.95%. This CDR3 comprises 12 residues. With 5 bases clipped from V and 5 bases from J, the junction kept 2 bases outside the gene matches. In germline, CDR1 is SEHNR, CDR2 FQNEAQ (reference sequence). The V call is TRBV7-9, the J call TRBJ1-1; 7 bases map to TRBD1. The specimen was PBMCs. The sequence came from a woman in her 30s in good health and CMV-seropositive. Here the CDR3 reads CASSDRVTEAFF. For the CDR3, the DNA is TGTGCCAGCAGCGACAGGGTTACTGAAGCTTTCTTT.